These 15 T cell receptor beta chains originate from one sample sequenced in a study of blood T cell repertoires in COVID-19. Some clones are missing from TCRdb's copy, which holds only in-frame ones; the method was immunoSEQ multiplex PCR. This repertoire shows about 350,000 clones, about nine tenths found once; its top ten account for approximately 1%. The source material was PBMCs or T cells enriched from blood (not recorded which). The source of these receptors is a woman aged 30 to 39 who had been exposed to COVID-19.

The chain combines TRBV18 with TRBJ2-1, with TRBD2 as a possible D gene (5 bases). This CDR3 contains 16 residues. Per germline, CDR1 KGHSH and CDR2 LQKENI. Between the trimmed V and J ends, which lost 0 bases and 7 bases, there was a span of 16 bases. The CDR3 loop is CASSPPGSLYLNEQFF. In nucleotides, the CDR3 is TGTGCCAGCTCACCACCGGGGAGCCTGTATTTAAATGAGCAGTTCTTC.

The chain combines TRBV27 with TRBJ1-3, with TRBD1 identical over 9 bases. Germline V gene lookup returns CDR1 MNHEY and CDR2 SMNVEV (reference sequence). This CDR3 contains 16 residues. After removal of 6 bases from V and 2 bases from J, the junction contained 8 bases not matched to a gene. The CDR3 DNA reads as TGTGCCAGCAGAGCGACAGGGGGGATCCCTGGAAACACCATATATTTT. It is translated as CASRATGGIPGNTIYF.

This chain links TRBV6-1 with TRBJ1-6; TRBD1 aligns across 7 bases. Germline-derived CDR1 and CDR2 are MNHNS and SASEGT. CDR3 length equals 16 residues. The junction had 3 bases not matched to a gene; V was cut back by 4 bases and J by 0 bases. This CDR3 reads CASSGQGFSYNSPLHF. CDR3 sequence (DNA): TGTGCCAGCAGTGGACAGGGTTTCTCCTATAATTCACCCCTCCACTTT.

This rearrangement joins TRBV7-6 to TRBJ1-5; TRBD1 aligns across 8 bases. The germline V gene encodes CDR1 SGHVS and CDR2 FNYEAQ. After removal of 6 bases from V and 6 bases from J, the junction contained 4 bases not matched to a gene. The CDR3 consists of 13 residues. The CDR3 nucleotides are TGTGCCAGCAGTTCAGGGGGCGTTCAGCCCCAGCATTTT. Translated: CASSSGGVQPQHF.

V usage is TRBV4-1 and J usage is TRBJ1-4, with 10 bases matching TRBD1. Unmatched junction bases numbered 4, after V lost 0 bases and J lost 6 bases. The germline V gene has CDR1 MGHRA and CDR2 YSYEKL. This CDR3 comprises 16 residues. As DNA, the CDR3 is TGCGCCAGCAGCCAAGATGGGGGGACAGGGGATGAAAAACTGTTTTTT. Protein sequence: CASSQDGGTGDEKLFF.

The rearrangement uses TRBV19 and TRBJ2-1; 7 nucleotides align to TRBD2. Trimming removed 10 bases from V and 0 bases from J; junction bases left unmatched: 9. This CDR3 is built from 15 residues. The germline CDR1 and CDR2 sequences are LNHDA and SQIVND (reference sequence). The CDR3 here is CATAGTTSSYNEQFF. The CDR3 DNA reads TGTGCCACTGCCGGGACTACTTCCTCCTACAATGAGCAGTTCTTC.

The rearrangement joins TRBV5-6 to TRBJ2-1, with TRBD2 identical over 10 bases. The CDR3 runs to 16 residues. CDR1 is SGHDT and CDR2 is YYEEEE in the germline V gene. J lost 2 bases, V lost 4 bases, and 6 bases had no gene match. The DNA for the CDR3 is TGTGCCAGCAGCCCGCTAGCGGGAGTAGCCTACAATGAGCAGTTCTTC. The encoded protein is CASSPLAGVAYNEQFF.

The CDR3 region has the DNA TGTGCCAGCAGCCCCCGGAGTAGCGGGCAATTCACCGGGGAGCTGTTTTTT. This translates into CASSPRSSGQFTGELFF. The V call is TRBV9, the J call TRBJ2-2, with TRBD2 identical over 7 bases. V lost 4 bases to trimming and J lost 4 bases; unmatched junction nucleotides: 13. This CDR3 region has 17 residues. The germline V gene encodes CDR1 SGDLS and CDR2 YYNGEE.

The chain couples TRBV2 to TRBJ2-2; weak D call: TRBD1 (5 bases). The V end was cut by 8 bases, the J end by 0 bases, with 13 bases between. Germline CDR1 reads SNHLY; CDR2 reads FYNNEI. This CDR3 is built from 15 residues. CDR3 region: CASGEDTANTGELFF. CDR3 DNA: TGTGCCAGCGGAGAGGACACAGCGAACACCGGGGAGCTGTTTTTT. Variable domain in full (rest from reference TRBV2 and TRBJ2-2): EPEVTQTPSHQVTQMGQEVILRCVPISNHLYFYWYRQILGQKVEFLVSFYNNEISEKSEIFDDQFSVERPDGSNFTLKIRSTKLEDSAMYFCASGEDTANTGELFFGEGSRLTVL.

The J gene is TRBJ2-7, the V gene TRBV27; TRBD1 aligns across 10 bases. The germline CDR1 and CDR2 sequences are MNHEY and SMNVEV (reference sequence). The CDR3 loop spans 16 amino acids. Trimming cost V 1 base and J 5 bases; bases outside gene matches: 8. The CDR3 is CASSLLTGTGVNEQYF. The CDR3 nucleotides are TGTGCCAGCAGTTTATTAACCGGGACAGGGGTGAACGAGCAGTACTTC.

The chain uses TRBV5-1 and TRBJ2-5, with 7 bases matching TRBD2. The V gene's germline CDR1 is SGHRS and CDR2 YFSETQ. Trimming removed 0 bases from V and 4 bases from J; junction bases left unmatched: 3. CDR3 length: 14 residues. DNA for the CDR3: TGCGCCAGCAGCTTGGAGGGCGGGGGAGAGACCCAGTACTTC. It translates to CASSLEGGGETQYF.

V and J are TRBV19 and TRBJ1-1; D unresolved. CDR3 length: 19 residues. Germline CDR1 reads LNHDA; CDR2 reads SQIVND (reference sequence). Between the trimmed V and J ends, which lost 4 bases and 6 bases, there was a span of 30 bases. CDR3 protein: CASSTSYGQDGPRVAEAFF. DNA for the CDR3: TGTGCCAGTAGTACCTCTTATGGGCAGGACGGCCCGAGGGTAGCTGAAGCTTTCTTT.

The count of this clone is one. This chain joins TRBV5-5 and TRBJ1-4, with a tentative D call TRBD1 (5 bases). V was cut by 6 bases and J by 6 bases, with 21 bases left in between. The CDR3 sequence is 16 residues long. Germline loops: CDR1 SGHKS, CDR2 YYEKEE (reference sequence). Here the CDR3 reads CASTSPGSPRDEKLFF. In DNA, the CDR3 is TGTGCCAGCACTTCTCCAGGGTCCCCCCGAGATGAAAAACTGTTTTTT.

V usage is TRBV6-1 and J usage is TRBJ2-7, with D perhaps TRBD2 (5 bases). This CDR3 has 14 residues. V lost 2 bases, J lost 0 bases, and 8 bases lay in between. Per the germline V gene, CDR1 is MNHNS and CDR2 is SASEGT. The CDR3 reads CASSEQRSSYEQYF. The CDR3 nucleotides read TGTGCCAGCAGTGAACAGCGGAGCTCCTACGAGCAGTACTTC.

Here the CDR3 DNA reads TGTGCCAGCAGTCACGGGGACTACGAGCAGTACTTC. Its translation is CASSHGDYEQYF. V is TRBV6-6 and J is TRBJ2-7; D may be TRBD2 (5 bases). The CDR3 has 12 amino acids. Germline V gene data show CDR1 as MNHNY and CDR2 as SVGAGI (reference sequence). Trimming shortened V by 5 bases and J by 3 bases, and 8 bases separated the two germline ends.